Each of the 26 T cell receptor beta chains below was sequenced from the same sample in a study of regulatory T cells in long-lasting Graves disease. Noted time point: newly diagnosed GD, antithyroid drugs for less than 3 months. The TCR library was prepared using RNA isolated from PBMCs. According to the study, TCR beta libraries were built with iRepertoire HTBI primers and CDR3-region Arm-PCR. Via MiXCR, TCRdb re-called the multiplex PCR reads, giving one row per CDR3 protein. Of under 250,000 distinct CDR3 sequences listed, approximately 19% are singletons. This same sample was also part of a study on T cells in Graves' hyperthyroidism and ophthalmopathy.

The material sequenced was peripheral blood mononuclear cells (PBMCs), taken at new diagnosis, from a patient treated with antithyroid drugs. The receptor source for this set is a woman aged 25 to 45 with Graves disease.

This clonotype turned up a few times. The chain employs TRBV11-2 and TRBJ2-1; 8 positions agree with TRBD1. CDR3 size: 15 residues. V lost 5 bases to trimming and J lost 5 bases; unmatched junction nucleotides: 8. From germline, CDR1 is SGHAT and CDR2 FQNNGV. CDR3 protein: CASSVPGTGNNEQFF. The CDR3 DNA sequence: TGTGCCAGCAGCGTGCCCGGGACAGGTAACAATGAGCAGTTCTTC.

This clonotype was counted ten times or more. V and J are TRBV20-1 and TRBJ2-7; possible D gene TRBD1, 6 bases. V lost 6 bases, J lost 2 bases, and 14 bases lay in between. From germline, CDR1 is DFQATT and CDR2 SNEGSKA (reference sequence). The CDR3 has 13 amino acids. CDR3 bases: TGCAGTGCCGGCGACAGGAGTACCTACGAGCAGTACTTC. Translating it yields CSAGDRSTYEQYF.

This clonotype has ten or more counts. The chain carries TRBV9 and TRBJ2-1; 9 nucleotides match TRBD2. CDR3 length: 17 amino acids. The germline CDR1 and CDR2 sequences are SGDLS and YYNGEE. V lost 0 bases to trimming and J lost 2 bases; unmatched junction nucleotides: 6. The CDR3 protein is CASSVGAAGGAYNEQFF. The CDR3 DNA reads TGTGCCAGCAGCGTAGGCGCGGCGGGAGGGGCCTACAATGAGCAGTTCTTC.

In regard to this clonotype: A much larger clone is a single base away; this may be a read error. The rearrangement uses TRBV20-1 and TRBJ1-3; unclear D gene. The germline gives CDR1 DFQATT, CDR2 SNEGSKA (reference sequence). The CDR3 is 15 residues long. This CDR3 reads CSARAGRRSGITTYF. The CDR3 nucleotides read TGCAGTGCTAGGGCTGGTCGCCGCTCTGGAATCACCACATATTTT.

This clonotype showed up many times. This chain uses TRBV18 with TRBJ2-7; 11 nucleotides align to TRBD2. The CDR3 covers 13 residues. Germline CDR1 is KGHSH and CDR2 is LQKENI. The V segment lost 6 bases and the J segment 5 bases; nucleotides outside the gene matches: 3. CDR3 in DNA: TGTGCCAGCTCGGGACTAGCGGTCCACGAGCAGTACTTC. Its protein product is CASSGLAVHEQYF.

Comments on this clonotype: The CDR3 carries no conserved terminal phenylalanine or tryptophan, so it likely arises from a read error. The DNA of the CDR3 is TGTGCCACCCTATTACAGGGGGCGCCGAGCACTGAAGCTTTCCTT. This gives the protein CATLLQGAPSTEAFL. The chain is built from TRBV19 and TRBJ1-1; 9 bases map to TRBD1. The CDR3 is made up of 15 amino acids. The germline CDR1 and CDR2 sequences are LNHDA and SQIVND (reference sequence). Trimming removed 10 bases from V and 4 bases from J; junction bases left unmatched: 13.

This chain uses TRBV4-1 with TRBJ1-2; TRBD1 aligns across 8 bases. With 6 bases clipped from V and 7 bases from J, the junction kept 10 bases outside the gene matches. The CDR3 has 14 residues. Germline assignment: CDR1 MGHRA and CDR2 YSYEKL. CDR3 residues: CASSRQGSGTGYTF. CDR3 sequence (DNA): TGCGCCAGCAGTAGACAGGGGAGTGGAACTGGCTACACCTTC.

This clonotype was counted ten times or more. The chain couples TRBV4-1 to TRBJ1-4; 9 bases fit TRBD1. This CDR3 spans 17 amino acids. The V gene's germline CDR1 is MGHRA and CDR2 YSYEKL. J lost 7 bases, V lost 0 bases, and 9 bases had no gene match. CDR3 DNA sequence: TGCGCCAGCAGCCAAGAACCCTACAGGGGGCTGGGTGAAAAACTGTTTTTT. As protein: CASSQEPYRGLGEKLFF.

This clonotype was picked up many times. The CDR3 sequence: CSARVDRLTEAFF. The CDR3 DNA sequence: TGCAGTGCTAGGGTGGACAGACTCACTGAAGCTTTCTTT. The chain couples TRBV20-1 to TRBJ1-1; weak D call: TRBD1 (6 bases). Germline V CDR1 and CDR2: DFQATT, SNEGSKA (reference sequence). This CDR3 is built from 13 residues. V lost 3 bases to trimming and J lost 4 bases, with 12 bases between them.

This rearrangement joins TRBV28 to TRBJ2-6; TRBD1 agrees at 7 bases. V shed 4 bases and J 2 bases; nucleotides not matched to a gene: 2. CDR1 is MDHEN and CDR2 is SYDVKM in the germline V gene. The length of the CDR3 is 15 residues. The DNA for the CDR3 is TGTGCCAGCAGTTCAAGGGGGCCTGGGGCCAACGTCCTGACTTTC. Residues: CASSSRGPGANVLTF.

The chain is built from TRBV9 and TRBJ1-6; maybe TRBD1 (6 bases). V dropped 3 bases and J dropped 5 bases, with 12 bases sitting between them. Germline CDR1 SGDLS, CDR2 YYNGEE. This CDR3 has 15 residues. The CDR3 DNA reads TGTGCCAGCAGCGCAGGGGTAACGAATAATTCACCCCTCCACTTT. As protein: CASSAGVTNNSPLHF. The full variable domain, completed using reference TRBV9 and TRBJ1-6, is DSGVTQTPKHLITATGQRVTLRCSPRSGDLSVYWYQQSLDQGLQFLIQYYNGEERAKGNILERFSAQQFPDLHSELNLSSLELGDSALYFCASSAGVTNNSPLHFGNGTRLTVT.

At least ten counts were recorded for this clonotype. The chain combines TRBV15 with TRBJ1-5; D gene ambiguous. V lost 0 bases, J lost 7 bases, and 4 bases lay in between. The CDR3 has 12 amino acids. Germline V gene sequence: CDR1 LNHNV, CDR2 YYDKDF (reference sequence). The chain's CDR3 is CATSRDSQPQHF. In nucleotides, the CDR3 is TGTGCCACCAGCAGAGATTCCCAGCCCCAGCATTTT.

This chain connects TRBV6-2 or TRBV6-3 to TRBJ2-3; TRBD2 matches 10 bases. J lost 4 bases, V lost 5 bases, and 3 bases had no gene match. From germline, CDR1 is MNHEY and CDR2 SVGEGT. CDR3 length: 14 amino acids. CDR3 sequence reads: CASSLAGESDTQYF. The CDR3 DNA reads TGTGCCAGCAGTCTAGCGGGAGAATCAGATACGCAGTATTTT.

The chain employs TRBV7-8 and TRBJ2-5, with 10 bases lining up with TRBD2. Germline V gene sequence: CDR1 SGHVS, CDR2 FQNEAQ. This CDR3 region has 17 residues. Trimming removed 1 base from V and 1 base from J; junction bases left unmatched: 6. The CDR3 reads CASSLVDRTSGQETQYF. The CDR3 DNA sequence: TGTGCCAGCAGCTTAGTAGATCGGACTAGCGGCCAAGAGACCCAGTACTTC. The variable domain in full, with the rest retrieved from reference TRBV7-8 and TRBJ2-5, is GAGVSQSPRYKVAKRGQDVALRCDPISGHVSLFWYQQALGQGPEFLTYFQNEAQLDKSGLPSDRFFAERPEGSVSTLKIQRTQQEDSAVYLCASSLVDRTSGQETQYFGPGTRLLVL.

This clonotype was recorded many times. This chain uses TRBV11-2 with TRBJ2-5, with 7 nucleotides matching TRBD1. After removal of 5 bases from V and 4 bases from J, the junction contained 7 bases not matched to a gene. The CDR3 covers 14 residues. Germline-derived CDR1 and CDR2 are SGHAT and FQNNGV. CDR3 amino acids: CASSLGQLGETQYF. CDR3 nucleotides: TGTGCCAGCAGCCTGGGACAGTTGGGAGAGACCCAGTACTTC.

This clonotype occurred many times. The chain links TRBV6-1 to TRBJ1-2; 7 positions match TRBD1. This CDR3 has 14 amino acids. The V segment lost 6 bases and the J segment 6 bases; nucleotides outside the gene matches: 10. The germline CDR1 and CDR2 sequences are MNHNS and SASEGT. This chain's CDR3 is CASSRDSLMNGYTF. CDR3 DNA sequence: TGTGCCAGCAGCCGGGACAGTCTTATGAATGGCTACACCTTC.

At least ten counts were recorded for this clonotype. The rearrangement uses TRBV11-2 and TRBJ2-4; 8 bases agree with TRBD1. The germline gives CDR1 SGHAT, CDR2 FQNNGV. The CDR3 has 16 amino acids. The V gene end was trimmed by 2 bases and the J gene end by 2 bases; junction bases not matched to a gene: 5. CDR3 nucleotide sequence: TGTGCCAGCAGCTTATCAGGGGGCTTATCCAAAAACATTCAGTACTTC. Encoded protein: CASSLSGGLSKNIQYF.

This clonotype has a count of ten or more. The chain recombines TRBV6-1 with TRBJ1-1; 11 bases match TRBD1. This CDR3 region has 13 residues. Germline CDR1 MNHNS, CDR2 SASEGT. V lost 6 bases and J lost 10; bases outside the gene matches: 7. As DNA, the CDR3 is TGTGCCAGCAGGCCTCCGGGACAGGGGGGAGCTTTCTTT. It yields the protein CASRPPGQGGAFF.

In the case of this clonotype: Possible read error: a much larger clone is one base away. The J gene is TRBJ2-2, the V gene TRBV28, with a weak D call TRBD2 (6 bases). The length of the CDR3 is 15 residues. From germline, CDR1 is MDHEN and CDR2 SYDVKM. As DNA, the CDR3 is TGTGCCAGCAGAAAAGGAGGGGTTAGGGCCGGGGAGCTGTCTTTT. It codes for CASRKGGVRAGELSF.

At least ten counts were recorded for this clonotype. This chain links TRBV20-1 with TRBJ2-7; 13 bases are a match to TRBD2. V trimming: 0 bases; J trimming: 4 bases; junction bases outside the gene matches: 6. The CDR3 is 16 residues long. The germline CDR1 and CDR2 sequences are DFQATT and SNEGSKA (reference sequence). The CDR3 DNA sequence: TGCAGTGCTAGAGATTATACTAGCGGGAGGGCTTACGAGCAGTACTTC. Translating gives CSARDYTSGRAYEQYF.

Ten or more counts support this clonotype. This rearrangement joins TRBV11-2 to TRBJ2-2; D is unresolved. V shed 1 base and J shed 3 bases, with 9 bases lying between them. Germline V gene data show CDR1 as SGHAT and CDR2 as FQNNGV. The CDR3 extends over 15 amino acids. CDR3 sequence reads: CASSLGLGYTGELFF. CDR3 nucleotide sequence: TGTGCCAGCAGCTTAGGTCTAGGGTACACCGGGGAGCTGTTTTTT. The full variable domain, with the rest looked up from reference TRBV11-2 and TRBJ2-2, is EAGVAQSPRYKIIEKRQSVAFWCNPISGHATLYWYQQILGQGPKLLIQFQNNGVVDDSQLPKDRFSAERLKGVDSTLKIQPAKLEDSAVYLCASSLGLGYTGELFFGEGSRLTVL.

This clonotype was counted a few times. Here the CDR3 DNA reads TGTGCCAGCAGCTTAGTAGGAGGACTAGCTGGAGAGACCCAGTACTTC. It is translated as CASSLVGGLAGETQYF. This rearrangement joins TRBV11-2 to TRBJ2-5; 8 bases line up with TRBD2. The CDR3 is made up of 16 amino acids. Germline CDR1 is SGHAT and CDR2 is FQNNGV. After removal of 1 base from V and 4 bases from J, the junction contained 8 bases not matched to a gene.

Ten or more counts support this clonotype. The V call is TRBV30, the J call TRBJ1-3; D is unresolved. Germline V gene data show CDR1 as GTSNPN and CDR2 as SVGIG (reference sequence). The ends were cut back, 0 bases at V and 3 bases at J, with 9 bases in the middle. The CDR3 is made up of 14 amino acids. Here the CDR3 reads CAWSVMGNGNTIYF. DNA of the CDR3: TGTGCCTGGAGTGTTATGGGGAATGGAAACACCATATATTTT.

This clonotype was detected many times. The V call is TRBV2, the J call TRBJ2-3; TRBD2 matches 9 bases. The V gene's germline CDR1 is SNHLY and CDR2 FYNNEI. The V segment lost 6 bases and the J segment 0 bases; nucleotides outside the gene matches: 13. This CDR3 region has 18 residues. CDR3: CASRVEAGGSWSTDTQYF. CDR3 nucleotides: TGTGCCAGCAGGGTTGAAGCGGGAGGTTCCTGGAGCACAGATACGCAGTATTTT. The full variable domain, with the rest looked up from reference TRBV2 and TRBJ2-3, is EPEVTQTPSHQVTQMGQEVILRCVPISNHLYFYWYRQILGQKVEFLVSFYNNEISEKSEIFDDQFSVERPDGSNFTLKIRSTKLEDSAMYFCASRVEAGGSWSTDTQYFGPGTRLTVL.

This rearrangement joins TRBV7-9 to TRBJ2-1, with TRBD2 matching over 10 bases. J was trimmed by 6 bases and V by 5 bases; bases with no gene match: 13. From germline, CDR1 is SEHNR and CDR2 FQNEAQ (reference sequence). CDR3 size: 17 residues. This chain's CDR3 is CASSPVGLAGASNEQFF. For the CDR3, the DNA is TGTGCCAGCAGCCCGGTCGGCCTAGCGGGAGCGAGCAATGAGCAGTTCTTC.

This clonotype has ten or more counts. V gene TRBV19 combines with J gene TRBJ2-1; 12 bases line up with TRBD2. The germline V gene encodes CDR1 LNHDA and CDR2 SQIVND (reference sequence). CDR3 length equals 13 residues. The J segment lost 9 bases and the V segment lost 9 bases, leaving 6 bases of the junction unmatched. CDR3: CASQTSGSLEQFF. The CDR3 DNA is TGTGCCAGCCAGACTAGCGGGAGTCTTGAGCAGTTCTTC.